The clone carrying this T cell receptor (beta chain) was seen ten or more times. Its antigen remains unknown. Trimming left V 4 bases short and J 4 bases short, with 14 bases between. The V gene's germline CDR1 is SGHRS and CDR2 YFSETQ. The CDR3 spans 14 residues. This specimen comes from a study of identical twins. Notes on the study in general: Shared out-of-frame alpha sequences (those common to twins) showed excess low generation probability.

cDNA molecules carried unique molecular identifiers, and template switching added a universal primer site. Using its own MiXCR run on the 5' RACE reads, TCRdb lists one record per CDR3 protein. This table holds approximately 690,000 distinct CDR3 sequences, roughly 6.2% found once. The chain recombines TRBV5-1 with TRBJ1-2, with no clear D. Sequenced: naive T cells sorted from blood. The source is a man between 18 and 29 years old in good health. CDR3 bases: TGCGCCAGCAGCCCCGACAACCCAGGCTATGGCTACACCTTC. Encoded protein: CASSPDNPGYGYTF.